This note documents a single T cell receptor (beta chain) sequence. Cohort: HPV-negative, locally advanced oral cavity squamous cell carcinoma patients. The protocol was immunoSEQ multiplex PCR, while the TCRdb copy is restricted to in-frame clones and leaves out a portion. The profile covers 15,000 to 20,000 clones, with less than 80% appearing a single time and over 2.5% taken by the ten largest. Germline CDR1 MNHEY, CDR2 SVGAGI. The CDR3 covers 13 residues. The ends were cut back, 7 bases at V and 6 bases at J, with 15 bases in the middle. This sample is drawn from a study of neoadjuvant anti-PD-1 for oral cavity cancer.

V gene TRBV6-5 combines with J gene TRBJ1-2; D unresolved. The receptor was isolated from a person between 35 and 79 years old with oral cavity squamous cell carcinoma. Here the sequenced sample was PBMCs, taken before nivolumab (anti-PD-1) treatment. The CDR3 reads CASIERGGNGYTF. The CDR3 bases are TGTGCCAGCATCGAACGGGGAGGGAATGGCTACACCTTC.